This record covers a single TCR beta chain. This sample was taken from a study of blood T cell repertoires in COVID-19. Sequenced by immunoSEQ multiplex PCR; TCRdb stores in-frame clones only, minus some. Of approximately 360,000 clones listed, approximately 88% are singletons. This clonotype was obtained from a woman in her 30s with acute COVID-19. The sample consisted of PBMCs or T cells enriched from blood (not recorded which).

CDR3 in DNA: TGTGCCAGCAGTTTCGGACAGGGTGATCAGCCCCAGCATTTT. Residues: CASSFGQGDQPQHF. The chain carries TRBV2 and TRBJ1-5; 8 bases fit TRBD1. The J segment lost 5 bases and the V segment lost 5 bases, leaving 5 bases of the junction unmatched. The CDR3 spans 14 residues. Germline V CDR1 and CDR2: SNHLY, FYNNEI.